This note documents a single T cell receptor beta chain sequence. Its antigen specificity is not known. One base away there is no much larger clone; base qualities are not given. Per the publication, the time point label means: baseline before first vaccination. The vaccinee samples were drawn from two UK trials, COV001 and COV002, one of which was a single-blind randomized controlled phase 2/3 trial testing AZD1222 (ChAdOx1 nCoV-19) in healthy adults. Trial participant PBMC samples were collected at day 0 and day 28 after the second dose for TCRbeta chain sequencing. The CDR3 regions of human TCRbeta chains were analyzed by immunosequencing. The original pipeline was this. Repertoire TCRs were matched against a reference library of SARS-CoV-2-specific TCRs generated with the MIRA antigen-specificity platform. Breadth was defined as the fraction of unique TCRs that were SARS-CoV-2-associated, and depth was defined as the fraction of total T cells that were SARS-CoV-2-associated. Using the MIRA data, each spike-specific TCR was mapped to the spike region that the TCR reacts to and placed in a CD4 or CD8 class. Log10-transformed breadth and depth values were compared by one-way ANOVA with Sidak's multiple comparisons tests. TCRdb limited this immuneACCESS table to in-frame rearrangements with V and J called. A share of clones is missing; checked studies link under half to unresolved V genes, and the rest is unexplained. Clone size and V and J calls were adopted from that table, with D and trimming inferred from the DNA. A total of about 140,000 clones appear in this sample, under 95% of them only once. The ten largest clones take up about 3% of the sample.

This entry belongs to a study of T cell responses to AZD1222 COVID-19 vaccine (dated by TCRdb to 2020 to 2022). Background on the whole study: AZD1222 recipients whose second dose came at about 4 weeks and those whose second dose came at about 12 weeks were combined into one group, since spike-specific TCR depth and breadth did not differ between the two schedules. Trial participants were enrolled by age into 18-55, 56-69 and 70-plus year subgroups, with roughly 160, 29 and 62 TCR-sequenced participants respectively. TCR sequencing covered over 230 trial participants: 200 to 210 given two doses of AZD1222 and around 25 given two doses of MenACWY control vaccine.

A distance of 15 bases separates the germline ends of V and J, which lose 3 bases and 1 base respectively. The germline V gene supplies CDR1 MDHEN and CDR2 SYDVKM. CDR3 length: 16 amino acids, cysteine to phenylalanine. CDR3 DNA is the only sequence kept; it has 48 bases, read in frame from the first base. Overall study results and their limits: Participants were mostly white British and included more females than males, and it was suggested by the authors that clonal diversity may have been underestimated. After two AZD1222 doses, spike-specific TCR breadth and depth were significantly higher than at day 0 and than in MenACWY recipients. The 56-69-year group was small, and its depth increase did not reach significance, likely because of low power. CD4 TCRs associated with the vaccine covered the entire spike protein, and the dominant responses were in regions 160-218 and 743-854. Conclusions about previously exposed vaccinees are limited because only six or seven AZD1222 recipients were SARS-CoV-2 seropositive at baseline. Nearly half of unique spike-specific TCRs reportedly recognized epitopes outside regions mutated in the B.1.351 and B.1.1.7 variants. Because no samples from the day 14 peak response were available, repertoires could be characterized only after the peak T cell response.

The sequence is built from TRBV28 and TRBJ1-1; the D gene remains uncertain. This sequence originates from an adult in good health. The sequencing used peripheral blood, collected on day 0 of AZD1222 vaccination. The CDR3 sequence is CASSFWVSAGNTEAFF. The sequenced DNA is TGTGCCAGCAGTTTTTGGGTCAGTGCGGGGAACACTGAAGCTTTCTTT.